This T cell receptor beta chain was retrieved from a study of shared clonotypes between healthy human individuals. V lost 2 bases, J lost 1 base, and 9 bases lay in between. This CDR3 is built from 16 residues. Germline CDR1 reads WSHSY; CDR2 reads SAAADI. Produced via immunoSEQ multiplex PCR; TCRdb's table is partial and in-frame only. The sample lists 850,000 to 1,200,000 clones; around four fifths were seen once. This clone appeared a single time. Sequenced: memory CD4+ T cells sorted from blood. The sample's subset: CD45RA-negative fraction. The rearrangement links TRBV10-2 to TRBJ1-6, with a tentative D call TRBD1 (5 bases). This TCR was sampled from a man younger than 35 in good health. The CDR3 region has the DNA TGCGCCAGCAGTGAGCGGCAGGGTTCCTATAATTCACCCCTCCACTTT. This translates into CASSERQGSYNSPLHF.